These 9 T cell receptor beta chains were all obtained from the same sample, sequenced in a study of shared clonotypes between healthy human individuals. The table came from immunoSEQ multiplex PCR; TCRdb's copy has only in-frame clones and leaves some out. Here the sample spans 950,000 to 1,200,000 clones, 60% to 85% being singletons. The sample was memory CD4+ T cells from PBMCs. Regarding subset: CD45RA-negative fraction. Source of these receptors: a young man in good health. Some clones in this sample may be carry-over from other donors' samples.

The chain carries TRBV30 and TRBJ1-4; TRBD1 is a possible D gene (6 bases). The CDR3 runs 15 residues. CDR1 is GTSNPN, CDR2 SVGIG, per germline (reference sequence). V was clipped by 0 bases and J by 5 bases, with 13 bases between them. The DNA for the CDR3 is TGTGCCTGGAGTGTACTCGACAGGTTGAATGAAAAACTGTTTTTT. This translates into CAWSVLDRLNEKLFF.

This chain links TRBV28 with TRBJ1-5, with D perhaps matching TRBD1 (5 bases). Looked up from germline, CDR1 is MDHEN and CDR2 is SYDVKM. The V end was cut by 10 bases, the J end by 1 base, with 17 bases between. The CDR3 is 15 amino acids. CDR3 sequence reads: CATVAGTASNQPQHF. CDR3 coding DNA: TGTGCCACCGTTGCCGGGACGGCGAGCAATCAGCCCCAGCATTTT.

The chain joins TRBV7-2 to TRBJ2-7; TRBD2 agrees at 11 bases. V shed 2 bases, J shed 3 bases, and the junction held 3 bases outside the gene matches. Germline lookup yields CDR1 SGHTA and CDR2 FQGNSA. This CDR3 region has 15 residues. Here the CDR3 DNA reads TGTGCCAGCAGCTTATTACTAGCGGGAGACTACGAGCAGTACTTC. Translated: CASSLLLAGDYEQYF.

J is TRBJ1-4 and V is TRBV7-9, with D hard to call. The CDR3 has 14 residues. With 5 bases removed from V and 3 bases from J, the gap between germline ends came to 10 bases. Germline CDR1 reads SEHNR; CDR2 reads FQNEAQ (reference sequence). The CDR3: CASSADSANEKLFF. The DNA for the CDR3 is TGTGCCAGCAGCGCAGATAGTGCTAATGAAAAACTGTTTTTT.

The chain recombines TRBV19 with TRBJ2-5; TRBD1 agrees at 7 bases. The CDR3 loop spans 14 amino acids. The germline gives CDR1 LNHDA, CDR2 SQIVND (reference sequence). V lost 5 bases, J lost 1 base, and 4 bases stayed unmatched. The CDR3 region is CASSFNRGQETQYF. The CDR3 DNA is TGTGCCAGTAGTTTCAACAGGGGCCAAGAGACCCAGTACTTC.

The CDR3 sequence: CASSAETDRIGSGNTIYF. CDR3 nucleotides: TGTGCCAGCAGCGCGGAAACGGACAGGATCGGCTCTGGAAACACCATATATTTT. The chain combines TRBV5-4 with TRBJ1-3; TRBD1 aligns across 7 bases. V lost 4 bases, J lost 0 bases, and 13 bases stayed unmatched. Germline assignment: CDR1 SGHNT and CDR2 YYREEE (reference sequence). This CDR3 comprises 18 residues.

There are a few counts of this clone. The chain is built from TRBV6-5 and TRBJ1-1; D remains unclear. V was pared by 9 bases and J by 4 bases, with 9 bases between. In germline, CDR1 is MNHEY, CDR2 SVGAGI. The CDR3 length is 11 residues. Here the CDR3 DNA reads TGTGCCAGTCTGACCTTCACTGAAGCTTTCTTT. It encodes CASLTFTEAFF.

V usage is TRBV11-2 and J usage is TRBJ2-1; D is tentatively TRBD1 or TRBD2 (5 bases each). The germline V and J ends were trimmed by 0 bases and 9 bases, with 12 bases remaining between them. CDR3 length equals 14 residues. Germline V gives CDR1 SGHAT, CDR2 FQNNGV. CDR3 nucleotide sequence: TGTGCCAGCAGCTTAGAGTGGGGGAACACTGAGCAGTTCTTC. It encodes CASSLEWGNTEQFF.

The rearrangement links TRBV9 to TRBJ1-1; D may be TRBD1 (6 bases). With 0 bases removed from V and 1 base from J, the gap between germline ends came to 13 bases. Germline CDR1 and CDR2: SGDLS and YYNGEE. This CDR3 is 16 amino acids long. The CDR3 region has the DNA TGTGCCAGCAGCGTAGGAATAGGGGGGGAGAACACTGAAGCTTTCTTT. Its protein product is CASSVGIGGENTEAFF.